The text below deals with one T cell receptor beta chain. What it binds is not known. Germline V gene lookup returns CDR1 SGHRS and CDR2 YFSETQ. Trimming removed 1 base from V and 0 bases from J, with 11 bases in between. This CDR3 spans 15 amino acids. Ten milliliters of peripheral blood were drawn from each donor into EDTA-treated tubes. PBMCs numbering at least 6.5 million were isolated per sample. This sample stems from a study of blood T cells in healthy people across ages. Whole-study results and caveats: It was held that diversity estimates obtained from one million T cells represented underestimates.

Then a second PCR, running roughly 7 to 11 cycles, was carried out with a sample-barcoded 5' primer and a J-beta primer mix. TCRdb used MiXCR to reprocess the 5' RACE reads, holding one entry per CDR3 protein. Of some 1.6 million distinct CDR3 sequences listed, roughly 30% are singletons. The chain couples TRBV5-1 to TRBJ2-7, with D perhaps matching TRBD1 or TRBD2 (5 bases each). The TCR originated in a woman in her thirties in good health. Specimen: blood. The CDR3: CASSLSGTRSYEQYF. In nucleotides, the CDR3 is TGCGCCAGCAGCTTGTCCGGGACCCGCTCCTACGAGCAGTACTTC.